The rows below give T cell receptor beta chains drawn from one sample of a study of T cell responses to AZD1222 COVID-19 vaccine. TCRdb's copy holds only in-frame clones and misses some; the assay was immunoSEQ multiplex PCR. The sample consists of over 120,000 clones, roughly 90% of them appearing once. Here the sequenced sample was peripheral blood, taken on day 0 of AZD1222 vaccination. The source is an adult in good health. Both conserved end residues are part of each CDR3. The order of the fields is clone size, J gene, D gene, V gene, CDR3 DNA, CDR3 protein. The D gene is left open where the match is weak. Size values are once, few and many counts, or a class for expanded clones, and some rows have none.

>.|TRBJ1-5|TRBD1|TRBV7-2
TGTGCCAGCAGTCTACTACAGGGGGATCAGCCCCAGCATTTT
CASSLLQGDQPQHF
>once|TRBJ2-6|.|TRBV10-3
TGTGCCATCGGGGACAACTCTGGGGCCAACGTCCTGACTTTC
CAIGDNSGANVLTF
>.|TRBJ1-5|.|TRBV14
TGTGCCAGCAGCCAATCAGGGCGCAATCAGCCCCAGCATTTT
CASSQSGRNQPQHF
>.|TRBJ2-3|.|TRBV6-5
TGTGCCAGCAGTTATGGGGGGAGGGGGCCAGATACGCAGTATTTT
CASSYGGRGPDTQYF
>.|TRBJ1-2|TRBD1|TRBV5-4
TGTGCCAGCAGCCCGGGGACAGGGAGGGCAGGGTCCTATGGCTACACCTTC
CASSPGTGRAGSYGYTF
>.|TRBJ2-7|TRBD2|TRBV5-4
TGTGCCAGCAGTTCTCTAGCGGGCTACGAGCAGTACTTC
CASSSLAGYEQYF
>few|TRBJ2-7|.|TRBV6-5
TGTGCCAGCAGTTACTCGTCTCCAGGGTACGAGCAGTACTTC
CASSYSSPGYEQYF
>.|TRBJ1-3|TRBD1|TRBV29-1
TGCAGCGTAAAGACAGGGTCCGCTGGAAACACCATATATTTT
CSVKTGSAGNTIYF
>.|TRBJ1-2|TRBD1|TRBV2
TGTGCCAGCAGGGCCGGGACAGGGTTCTATGGCTACACCTTC
CASRAGTGFYGYTF
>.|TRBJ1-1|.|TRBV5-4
TGTGCCAGCAGCCCGGGGGGGTACACTGAAGCTTTCTTT
CASSPGGYTEAFF
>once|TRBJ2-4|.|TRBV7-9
TGTGCCAGCAGCTTGAGCAACTTAGCCAAAAACATTCAGTACTTC
CASSLSNLAKNIQYF
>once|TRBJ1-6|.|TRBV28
TGTGCCAGCACTCCAATGGCGGATTCACCCCTCCACTTT
CASTPMADSPLHF